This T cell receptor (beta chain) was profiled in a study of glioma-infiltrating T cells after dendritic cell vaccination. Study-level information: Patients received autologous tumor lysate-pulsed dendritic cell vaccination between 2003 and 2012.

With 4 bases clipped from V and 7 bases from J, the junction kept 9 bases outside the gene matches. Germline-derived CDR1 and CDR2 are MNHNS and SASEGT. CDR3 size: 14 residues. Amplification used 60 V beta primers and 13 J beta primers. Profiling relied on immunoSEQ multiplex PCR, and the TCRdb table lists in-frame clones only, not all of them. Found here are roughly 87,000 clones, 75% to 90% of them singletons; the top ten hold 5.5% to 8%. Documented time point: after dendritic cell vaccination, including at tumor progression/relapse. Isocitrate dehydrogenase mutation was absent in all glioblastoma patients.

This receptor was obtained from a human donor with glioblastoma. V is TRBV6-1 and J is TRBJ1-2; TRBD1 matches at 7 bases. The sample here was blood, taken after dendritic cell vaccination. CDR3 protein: CASSVGTETSGYTF. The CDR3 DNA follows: TGTGCCAGCAGTGTCGGGACAGAAACGTCTGGCTACACCTTC.